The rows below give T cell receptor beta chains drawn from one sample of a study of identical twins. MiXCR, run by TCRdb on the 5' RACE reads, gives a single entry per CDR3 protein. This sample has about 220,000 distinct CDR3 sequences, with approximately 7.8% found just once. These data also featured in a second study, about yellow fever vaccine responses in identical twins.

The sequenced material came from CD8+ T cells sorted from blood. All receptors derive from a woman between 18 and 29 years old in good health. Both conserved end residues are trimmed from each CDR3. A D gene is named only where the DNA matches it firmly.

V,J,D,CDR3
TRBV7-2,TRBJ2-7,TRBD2,ASSPLAGGPGYEQY
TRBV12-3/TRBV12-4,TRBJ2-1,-,ASRGIFLGGDEQF
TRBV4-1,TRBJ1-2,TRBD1,ASSQDRGTGIRNGYT
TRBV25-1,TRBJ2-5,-,ASSEFVLSLPQGETQY
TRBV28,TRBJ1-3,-,ASSPTGGNTIY
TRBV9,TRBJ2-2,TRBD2,ASSVAGGRDTGELF
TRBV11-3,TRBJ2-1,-,ASSLDHGGSYNEQF
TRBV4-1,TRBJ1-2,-,ASSQVDTNYGYT
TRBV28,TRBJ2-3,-,ASSSLEDTQY
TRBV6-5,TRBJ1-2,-,ASQQGVSYT
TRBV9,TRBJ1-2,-,ASSVSGANYGYT
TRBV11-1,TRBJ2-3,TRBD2,ASSYRTRPDTQY
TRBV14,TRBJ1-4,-,ASDNAGTNEKLF
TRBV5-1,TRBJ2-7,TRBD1,ASSLDWDSISYEQY
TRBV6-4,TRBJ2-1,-,ASSESNSGYNEQF
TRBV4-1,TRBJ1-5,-,ASSQGESQPQH
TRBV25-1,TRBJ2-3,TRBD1,ASTSGGADTQY
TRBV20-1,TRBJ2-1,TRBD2,SASWLAEYNEQF
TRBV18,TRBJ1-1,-,ASSPVRRGAF
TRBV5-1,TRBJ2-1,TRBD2,ASSTQTGLAGVPFEQF
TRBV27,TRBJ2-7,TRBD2,ASKTSGITYEQY
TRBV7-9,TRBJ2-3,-,ASSHQTSPTDTQY
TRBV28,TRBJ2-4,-,ASSFRADINIQY
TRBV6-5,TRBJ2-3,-,ASSYSDTSLEQY
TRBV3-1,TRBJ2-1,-,ASSQESRGRGNEQF
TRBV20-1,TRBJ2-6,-,SARGQDLFASGANVLT
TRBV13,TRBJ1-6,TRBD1,ASSLTGENSPLH
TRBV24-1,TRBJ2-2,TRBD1,ATSDSRQGAGELF
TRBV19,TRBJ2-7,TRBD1,ASTPGTGWSYEQY
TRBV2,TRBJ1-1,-,ASSATRTEAF
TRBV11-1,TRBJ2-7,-,ASSSRLAKVGKRDEQY
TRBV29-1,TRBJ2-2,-,SVAYTGELF
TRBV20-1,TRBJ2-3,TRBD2,SATPQGTSGNGDTQY
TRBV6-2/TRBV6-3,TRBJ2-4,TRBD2,ASSYSPSSGRVETKNIQY
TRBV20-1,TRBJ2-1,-,SARDLLSFNEQF
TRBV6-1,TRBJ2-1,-,TSSLGGGSYNEQF
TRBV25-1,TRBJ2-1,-,ASSESPVNSIYNEQF
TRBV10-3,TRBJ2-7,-,AISVEESSYEQY
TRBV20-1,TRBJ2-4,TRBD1,SATTGGDIQY
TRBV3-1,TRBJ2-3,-,ASSQDRGSSTDTQY
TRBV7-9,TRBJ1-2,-,ASSDGTDYGYT
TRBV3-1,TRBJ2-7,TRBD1,ASSQQVQGAGEQY
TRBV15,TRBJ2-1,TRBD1,ATNGQGVTTSDEQF
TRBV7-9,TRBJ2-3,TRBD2,ASRRAGSSTDTQY
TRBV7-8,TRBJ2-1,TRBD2,ASSPLSGGYNEQF
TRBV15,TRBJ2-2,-,ATSRDLDGELF
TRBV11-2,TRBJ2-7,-,ASSLDPASREQY
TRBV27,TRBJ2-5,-,ASSSDQETQY
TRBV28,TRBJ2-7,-,ASSLSGGPGEQY
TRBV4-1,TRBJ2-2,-,ASSQPYRAPGTGELF
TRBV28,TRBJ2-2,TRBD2,ASSLGGGALSAGELF
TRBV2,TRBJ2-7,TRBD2,ASTSQLASAYEQY
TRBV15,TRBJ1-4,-,ATGTENEKLF
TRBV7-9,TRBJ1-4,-,ASSGMPATNEKLF
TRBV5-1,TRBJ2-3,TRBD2,ASSAGTSGTDTQY